This T cell receptor beta chain was observed in a study of low-dose radiotherapy and immunotherapy resistance in tumors. Time point described: after trial treatment. Noted treatment: LDRT plus nivolumab, ipilimumab, low-dose cyclophosphamide and aspirin (RACIN trial). Alpha and beta chains were covered, as first-strand cDNA relied on TRAV- and TRBV-specific primers. TCRs underwent 20 PCR cycles of amplification with a constant-region primer and V-primer adapter. One entry per CDR3 protein, called by TCRdb with MiXCR from the reads. The sample includes tens of thousands of distinct CDR3 sequences, under 30% of them seen just once. The CDR3 covers 11 residues. The germline V gene encodes CDR1 KGHDR and CDR2 SFDVKD. Between the trimmed V and J ends, which lost 5 bases and 17 bases, there was a span of 14 bases.

The sequence was collected from a male donor with prostate cancer. The material was PBMCs, obtained after low-dose radiotherapy plus immunotherapy. The chain couples TRBV24-1 to TRBJ2-2; D is perhaps TRBD2 (5 bases). The CDR3: CATSVGERFFF. For the CDR3, the DNA is TGTGCCACCAGTGTCGGGGAGCGGTTTTTTTTT.